The rows below give T cell receptor beta chains drawn from one sample of a study of cytomegalovirus exposure and HLA in healthy donors. TCRdb's copy holds only in-frame clones and misses some; the assay was immunoSEQ multiplex PCR. The data hold around 140,000 clones, with almost 85% observed a single time. Sequencing was carried out using PBMCs. The receptors come from a woman in her 40s in good health and CMV-seronegative. The CDR3 runs from the conserved cysteine through the conserved F or W. A D gene is named only where the DNA matches it firmly. Size is omitted from some rows. Given values are once, few, many or a class for expanded clones.

cdr3_aa | cdr3_nt | j_call | clone_size | d_call | cdr3_length | v_call
CASIRVSGANVLTF | TGTGCCAGCATCAGGGTCTCTGGGGCCAACGTCCTGACTTTC | TRBJ2-6 | . | . | 14 | TRBV2
CASSLSYTQYF | TGTGCCAGCAGCTTATCCTATACGCAGTATTTT | TRBJ2-3 | . | . | 11 | TRBV11-1
CAWSVGTVGQPQHF | TGTGCCTGGAGTGTAGGGACAGTGGGGCAGCCCCAGCATTTT | TRBJ1-5 | . | TRBD1 | 14 | TRBV30
CASSLGGSAVETQYF | TGTGCCAGCAGCTTGGGGGGCTCCGCGGTGGAGACCCAGTACTTC | TRBJ2-5 | . | . | 15 | TRBV5-5
CASSTQAGAPPEYNEQFF | TGTGCCAGCAGCACCCAAGCGGGAGCCCCCCCTGAGTACAATGAGCAGTTCTTC | TRBJ2-1 | . | TRBD2 | 18 | TRBV13
CASSLGDRGYNSPLHF | TGTGCCAGCAGTTTGGGGGACAGGGGTTATAATTCACCCCTCCACTTT | TRBJ1-6 | . | TRBD1 | 16 | TRBV27
CASSSLGGGISYEQYF | TGTGCCAGCAGCTCACTTGGCGGAGGAATCTCCTACGAGCAGTACTTC | TRBJ2-7 | . | . | 16 | TRBV13
CASSLLQLSGELFF | TGTGCCAGCAGTTTATTACAGCTCTCCGGGGAGCTGTTTTTT | TRBJ2-2 | . | . | 14 | TRBV28
CASSQERSYGYTF | TGTGCCAGTAGTCAAGAACGGAGCTATGGCTACACCTTC | TRBJ1-2 | . | . | 13 | TRBV19
CASRSANYGYTF | TGTGCCAGCAGATCAGCTAACTATGGCTACACCTTC | TRBJ1-2 | . | . | 12 | TRBV6-5
CAIMGDRGSYEQYF | TGTGCCATCATGGGGGACAGGGGGTCCTACGAGCAGTACTTC | TRBJ2-7 | once | TRBD1 | 14 | TRBV10-3
CASSLKITLAGACDTPRSHNEQFF | TGTGCCAGCAGCTTAAAAATTACACTAGCGGGAGCCTGCGACACGCCTCGATCTCACAATGAGCAGTTCTTC | TRBJ2-1 | . | TRBD2 | 24 | TRBV7-3
CASSLTSGRPTDTQYF | TGTGCCAGCAGCTTAACTAGCGGGAGGCCCACAGATACGCAGTATTTT | TRBJ2-3 | . | TRBD2 | 16 | TRBV7-2
CASSQRQLTTGELFF | TGTGCCAGCAGCCAAAGACAGTTAACGACCGGGGAGCTGTTTTTT | TRBJ2-2 | . | . | 15 | TRBV5-6
CAWSGNHYEQYF | TGTGCCTGGAGCGGGAACCACTACGAGCAGTACTTC | TRBJ2-7 | once | . | 12 | TRBV30
CASSFTGGNRHTF | TGTGCCAGCAGTTTTACAGGGGGGAATCGTCACACCTTC | TRBJ1-2 | many | TRBD1 | 13 | TRBV28
CASSIAAYNEQFF | TGTGCCAGCTCGATAGCGGCGTACAATGAGCAGTTCTTC | TRBJ2-1 | . | . | 13 | TRBV6-5
CASSRSGPSYNEQFF | TGTGCCAGCAGCCGGAGCGGACCCTCCTACAATGAGCAGTTCTTC | TRBJ2-1 | . | . | 15 | TRBV7-9
CASSHRGGGKISGNTIYF | TGTGCCAGCAGCCACCGCGGAGGGGGCAAAATCTCTGGAAACACCATATATTTT | TRBJ1-3 | . | TRBD1 | 18 | TRBV5-4
CASSLQGFGNTIYF | TGTGCCAGCAGCTTACAGGGGTTTGGAAACACCATATATTTT | TRBJ1-3 | . | TRBD1 | 14 | TRBV4-2
CASSVDGHTNTEAFF | TGTGCCAGCAGCGTAGATGGGCACACGAACACTGAAGCTTTCTTT | TRBJ1-1 | . | . | 15 | TRBV9
CASSLPGNYEQYF | TGTGCCAGCAGCTTGCCAGGGAACTACGAACAGTACTTC | TRBJ2-7 | . | . | 13 | TRBV5-4
CASSLGLRDTQYF | TGTGCCAGCAGCCTGGGACTGAGAGATACGCAGTATTTT | TRBJ2-3 | once | . | 13 | TRBV14
CASSQIDYRSGQAFF | TGTGCCAGCAGCCAAATCGATTATAGGTCAGGGCAAGCTTTCTTT | TRBJ1-1 | . | . | 15 | TRBV4-2
CASSVDRVGQPQHF | TGTGCCAGCAGCGTAGACAGGGTAGGACAGCCCCAGCATTTT | TRBJ1-5 | . | . | 14 | TRBV9
CASSPPPADTQYF | TGTGCCAGCAGCCCCCCTCCCGCAGATACGCAGTATTTT | TRBJ2-3 | . | . | 13 | TRBV7-9
CASSRQGARSYEQYF | TGTGCCAGCAGCCGACAGGGGGCGCGGAGCTACGAGCAGTACTTC | TRBJ2-7 | . | TRBD1 | 15 | TRBV7-9
CASSLSPGAGPNEQFF | TGTGCCAGCAGTTTATCGCCGGGAGCCGGCCCCAATGAGCAGTTCTTC | TRBJ2-1 | few | . | 16 | TRBV27
CASSLTAGGSPSTDTQYF | TGTGCCAGTAGTTTAACGGCGGGAGGGTCACCTAGCACAGATACGCAGTATTTT | TRBJ2-3 | . | TRBD2 | 18 | TRBV19
CASSLARLNSPLHF | TGCGCCAGCAGCCTGGCACGGTTGAATTCACCCCTCCACTTT | TRBJ1-6 | . | . | 14 | TRBV5-1
CASSPTATGPYQPQHF | TGCGCCAGCAGCCCGACGGCGACAGGACCTTATCAGCCCCAGCATTTT | TRBJ1-5 | . | . | 16 | TRBV5-1
CASSVVGQTNTEAFF | TGTGCCAGCAGCGTAGTGGGACAGACCAACACTGAAGCTTTCTTT | TRBJ1-1 | . | TRBD1 | 15 | TRBV9
CASSQERVWDIQYF | TGCGCCAGCAGCCAAGAACGGGTGTGGGACATTCAGTACTTC | TRBJ2-4 | . | . | 14 | TRBV4-3
CASSEALSRADIQYF | TGTGCCAGCAGTGAAGCACTTTCCAGGGCGGACATTCAGTACTTC | TRBJ2-4 | . | . | 15 | TRBV6-1
CASSPLTGTPYEQYF | TGTGCCAGCAGCCCACTCACAGGGACCCCCTACGAGCAGTACTTC | TRBJ2-7 | . | . | 15 | TRBV27
CASSSRQIFGYTF | TGTGCCAGCAGTTCGCGACAGATATTTGGCTACACCTTC | TRBJ1-2 | . | . | 13 | TRBV28
CASSSVASRITGELFF | TGTGCCAGCTCATCAGTCGCTAGCAGAATCACCGGGGAGCTGTTTTTT | TRBJ2-2 | . | . | 16 | TRBV18
CASSSGTGYSPLHF | TGTGCCAGCAGTAGCGGGACAGGGTACTCACCCCTCCACTTT | TRBJ1-6 | . | TRBD1 | 14 | TRBV28
CSARRGEKLFF | TGCAGTGCTAGACGAGGCGAAAAACTGTTTTTT | TRBJ1-4 | . | . | 11 | TRBV20-1
CASSLRSGGGLSGANVLTF | TGTGCCAGCAGTCTTAGGTCAGGGGGCGGGTTGTCTGGGGCCAACGTCCTGACTTTC | TRBJ2-6 | . | TRBD1 | 19 | TRBV28
CASSFRAAQRGQPQHF | TGTGCCAGCAGTTTTCGGGCTGCTCAGCGGGGTCAGCCCCAGCATTTT | TRBJ1-5 | . | . | 16 | TRBV28
CASRGQVSITAVYEQYF | TGTGCCAGCAGGGGACAGGTTTCCATCACCGCTGTATACGAGCAGTACTTC | TRBJ2-7 | . | TRBD1 | 17 | TRBV28
CASSQERRTEAFF | TGCGCCAGCAGCCAAGAAAGGAGGACTGAAGCTTTCTTT | TRBJ1-1 | few | . | 13 | TRBV4-3
CATSRVPRLAGVHEQYF | TGTGCCACCAGCAGAGTCCCTAGACTAGCGGGAGTACACGAGCAGTACTTC | TRBJ2-7 | . | TRBD2 | 17 | TRBV15
CATSKGGTASNEKLFF | TGTGCCACCAGCAAAGGGGGGACAGCTTCTAATGAAAAACTGTTTTTT | TRBJ1-4 | once | TRBD1 | 16 | TRBV15
CASSQVGQGSGYTF | TGCGCCAGCAGCCAAGTCGGACAGGGAAGTGGCTACACCTTC | TRBJ1-2 | . | TRBD1 | 14 | TRBV4-1